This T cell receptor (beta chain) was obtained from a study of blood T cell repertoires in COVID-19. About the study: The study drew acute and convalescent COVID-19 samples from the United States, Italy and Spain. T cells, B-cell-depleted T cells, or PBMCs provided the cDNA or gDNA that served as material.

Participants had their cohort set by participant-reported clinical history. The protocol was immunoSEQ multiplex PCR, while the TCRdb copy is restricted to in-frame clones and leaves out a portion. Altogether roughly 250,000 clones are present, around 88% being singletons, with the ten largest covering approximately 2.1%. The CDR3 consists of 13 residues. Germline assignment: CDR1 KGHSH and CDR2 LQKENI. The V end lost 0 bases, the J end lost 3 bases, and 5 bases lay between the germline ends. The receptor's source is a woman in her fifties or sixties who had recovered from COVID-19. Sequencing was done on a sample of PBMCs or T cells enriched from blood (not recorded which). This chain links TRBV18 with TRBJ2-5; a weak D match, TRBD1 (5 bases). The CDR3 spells CASSPPTEETQYF. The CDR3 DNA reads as TGTGCCAGCTCACCACCGACAGAAGAGACCCAGTACTTC.